Presented here are 17 T cell receptor beta chains from one specimen sequenced in a study of T cell responses to AZD1222 COVID-19 vaccine. This table comes from immunoSEQ multiplex PCR, and its TCRdb copy is limited to in-frame clones, with some not included. Altogether 140,000 to 150,000 clones are present, roughly 93% being singletons, with the ten largest covering over 4%. The sequencing here drew on peripheral blood, taken on day 0 of AZD1222 vaccination. The receptor set was obtained from an adult in good health.

This clone has only one observation. This chain joins TRBV21-1 and TRBJ2-1; the tabulated D call, TRBD1, remains unverified against the DNA. TRBV21-1 is termed a pseudogene. The CDR3 is 11 residues long. CDR3 loop: CASSDRDEQFF. DNA for the CDR3: TGTGCCAGCAGCGACAGGGATGAGCAGTTCTTC.

The V and J genes are TRBV7-9 and TRBJ1-6; no clear D gene. CDR1 is SEHNR, CDR2 FQNEAQ, per germline (reference sequence). The germline V and J ends were trimmed by 1 base and 3 bases, with 13 bases remaining between them. The CDR3 is 17 amino acids. The CDR3 loop reads CASSLVGSAGYNSPLHF. CDR3 nucleotide sequence: TGTGCCAGCAGCTTAGTTGGCTCGGCGGGCTATAATTCACCCCTCCACTTT.

The chain employs TRBV9 and TRBJ2-1; 8 bases are a match to TRBD2. Trimming removed 0 bases from V and 0 bases from J; junction bases left unmatched: 2. CDR1 is SGDLS and CDR2 is YYNGEE in the germline V gene. The CDR3 spans 16 residues. CDR3 DNA sequence: TGTGCCAGCAGCGTAGCCCTAGCGGGCTCCTACAATGAGCAGTTCTTC. It encodes CASSVALAGSYNEQFF.

The chain employs TRBV6-5 and TRBJ1-2; no clear D gene. V shed 6 bases and J shed 1 base, with 9 bases lying between them. CDR1 and CDR2 from the germline V gene are MNHEY and SVGAGI. This CDR3 is 13 amino acids long. The CDR3 DNA reads TGTGCCAGCAGAGTACAGATTAACTATGGCTACACCTTC. Its protein is CASRVQINYGYTF.

The J gene is TRBJ1-4, the V gene TRBV18; no firm D call. The V and J ends lost 3 bases and 2 bases respectively, with 7 bases between them. CDR1 and CDR2 (germline): KGHSH, LQKENI. The CDR3 length is 14 residues. The CDR3 protein is CASSPVRTNEKLFF. CDR3 coding DNA: TGTGCCAGCTCACCGGTCCGGACTAATGAAAAACTGTTTTTT.

This chain joins TRBV5-8 and TRBJ2-3; D not certain. This CDR3 region has 11 residues. Trimming left V 0 bases short and J 6 bases short, with 2 bases between. The germline CDR1 and CDR2 sequences are SGHTS and YDEGEE. In nucleotides, the CDR3 is TGTGCCAGCAGCTTGGCTGATACGCAGTATTTT. Its translation is CASSLADTQYF.

This rearrangement joins TRBV15 to TRBJ2-7; 11 nucleotides agree with TRBD2. This CDR3 comprises 14 residues. V shed 5 bases, J shed 5 bases, and the junction held 5 bases outside the gene matches. Germline lookup yields CDR1 LNHNV and CDR2 YYDKDF (reference sequence). The DNA of the CDR3 is TGTGCCACCAGCCTCGGACTAGCGGGTCACGAGCAGTACTTC. Its protein is CATSLGLAGHEQYF. Full variable domain (rest looked up from reference TRBV15 and TRBJ2-7): DAMVIQNPRYQVTQFGKPVTLSCSQTLNHNVMYWYQQKSSQAPKLLFHYYDKDFNNEADTPDNFQSRRPNTSFCFLDIRSPGLGDTAMYLCATSLGLAGHEQYFGPGTRLTVT.

V gene TRBV30 combines with J gene TRBJ1-6; weak D call: TRBD1 (6 bases). Germline V CDR1 and CDR2: GTSNPN, SVGIG (reference sequence). The CDR3 runs 14 residues. With 0 bases removed from V and 10 bases from J, the gap between germline ends came to 13 bases. In DNA form, the CDR3 reads TGTGCCTGGAGTGTAGTCCGGGGGCGATCACCCCTCCACTTT. This encodes CAWSVVRGRSPLHF. The full variable domain, with the rest looked up from reference TRBV30 and TRBJ1-6, is SQTIHQWPATLVQPVGSPLSLECTVEGTSNPNLYWYRQAAGRGLQLLFYSVGIGQISSEVPQNLSASRPQDRQFILSSKKLLLSDSGFYLCAWSVVRGRSPLHFGNGTRLTVT.

This chain joins TRBV7-9 and TRBJ2-7, with 8 nucleotides matching TRBD1. This CDR3 comprises 14 residues. Germline V gene data show CDR1 as SEHNR and CDR2 as FQNEAQ (reference sequence). Trimming at V came to 3 bases and at J to 3 bases, leaving 4 bases not matched to a gene. CDR3 loop: CASSLTGEIYEQYF. CDR3 bases: TGTGCCAGCAGCTTGACAGGGGAGATCTACGAGCAGTACTTC.

V and J are TRBV5-8 and TRBJ2-2, with D perhaps assigned TRBD1 or TRBD2 (5 bases each). V lost 1 base and J 6 bases, leaving 10 bases between the germline ends. From germline, CDR1 is SGHTS and CDR2 YDEGEE. The CDR3 contains 14 residues. This CDR3 is CASSLYPGPGELFF. The DNA for the CDR3 is TGTGCCAGCAGCTTGTATCCGGGGCCCGGGGAGCTGTTTTTT.

The V call is TRBV7-8, the J call TRBJ1-2; possible D gene TRBD1, 6 bases. This CDR3 contains 17 residues. Trimming cost V 2 bases and J 3 bases, with 19 bases left between them. Germline V gene lookup returns CDR1 SGHVS and CDR2 FQNEAQ. The CDR3 coding sequence is TGTGCCAGCAGCTTAATTGGGGGGGCGCCGCCGGACTATGGCTACACCTTC. As protein: CASSLIGGAPPDYGYTF.

The V gene is TRBV11-3, the J gene TRBJ2-7; 9 positions agree with TRBD1. The germline gives CDR1 SGHNT, CDR2 YENEEA. This CDR3 region has 15 residues. V was clipped by 5 bases and J by 1 base; unmatched bases: 6. The CDR3 DNA is TGTGCCAGCAGCCCCGGACAGGGGAGATCCTACGAGCAGTACTTC. This sequence encodes CASSPGQGRSYEQYF.

The gene calls are TRBV5-1 and TRBJ1-1; D gene unclear. The CDR3 loop spans 14 amino acids. V lost 2 bases to trimming and J lost 0 bases, with 8 bases between them. Looked up from germline, CDR1 is SGHRS and CDR2 is YFSETQ. The CDR3 DNA follows: TGCGCCAGCAGCTTAACAGAGTTGAACACTGAAGCTTTCTTT. Translating it yields CASSLTELNTEAFF.

The chain couples TRBV13 to TRBJ2-6; the match to TRBD1 covers 7 bases. Losses at the gene ends were 3 bases for V and 2 bases for J; bases not matched to a gene: 1. The CDR3 covers 15 residues. Germline V CDR1 and CDR2: PRHDT, FYEKMQ (reference sequence). The CDR3 protein is CASSLGQPGANVLTF. CDR3 in DNA: TGTGCCAGCAGCTTGGGACAGCCTGGGGCCAACGTCCTGACTTTC.

V is TRBV27 and J is TRBJ1-1; TRBD1 might be the D (5 bases). V lost 6 bases to trimming and J lost 1 base, with 12 bases between them. This CDR3 comprises 14 residues. CDR1 MNHEY and CDR2 SMNVEV come from the germline V gene (reference sequence). The CDR3 bases are TGTGCCAGCAGCGTTGGGGCCGCGAACACTGAAGCTTTCTTT. This translates into CASSVGAANTEAFF.

The rearrangement joins TRBV3-1 (or the pseudogene TRBV3-2) to TRBJ1-5; no clear D gene. The ends were cut back, 6 bases at V and 0 bases at J, with 9 bases in the middle. CDR3 length: 14 amino acids. Germline CDR1 LGHDT, CDR2 YNNKEL (reference sequence). The CDR3 loop reads CASSPTDSNQPQHF. CDR3 nucleotides: TGTGCCAGCAGTCCCACAGATAGCAATCAGCCCCAGCATTTT.

The DNA for the CDR3 is TGTGCCAGTAGTAGGCGACAGATCATGAACACTGAAGCTTTCTTT. This codes for CASSRRQIMNTEAFF. The chain employs TRBV19 and TRBJ1-1, with D possibly TRBD1 on 5 matching bases. CDR1 and CDR2 from the germline V gene are LNHDA and SQIVND (reference sequence). The CDR3 has 15 residues. Trimming removed 4 bases from V and 0 bases from J, with 12 bases in between.